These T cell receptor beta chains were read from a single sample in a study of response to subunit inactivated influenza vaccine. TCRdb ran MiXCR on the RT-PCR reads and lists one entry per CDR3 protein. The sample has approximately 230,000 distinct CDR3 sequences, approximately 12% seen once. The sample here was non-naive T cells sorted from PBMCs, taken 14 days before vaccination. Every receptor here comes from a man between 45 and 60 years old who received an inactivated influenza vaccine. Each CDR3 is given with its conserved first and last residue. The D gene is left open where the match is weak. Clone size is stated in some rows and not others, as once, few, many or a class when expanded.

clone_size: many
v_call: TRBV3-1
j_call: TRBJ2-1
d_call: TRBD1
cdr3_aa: CASRARDSYNEQFF
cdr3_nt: TGTGCCAGCAGGGCACGGGACAGCTACAATGAGCAGTTCTTC

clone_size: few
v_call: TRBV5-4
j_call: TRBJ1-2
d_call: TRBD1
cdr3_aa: CASSPTTGAYGYTF
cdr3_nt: TGTGCCAGCAGTCCGACGACAGGGGCCTATGGCTACACCTTC

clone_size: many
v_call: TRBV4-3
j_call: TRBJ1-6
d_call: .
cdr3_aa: CASSPGRGYNSPLHF
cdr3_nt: TGCGCCAGCAGCCCCGGGCGGGGGTATAATTCACCCCTCCACTTT

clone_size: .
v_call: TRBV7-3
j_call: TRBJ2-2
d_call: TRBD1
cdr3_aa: CASSLTGVGGELFF
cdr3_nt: TGTGCCAGCAGCCTGACAGGGGTAGGCGGGGAGCTGTTTTTT

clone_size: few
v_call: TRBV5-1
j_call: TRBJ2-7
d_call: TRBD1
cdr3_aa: CASSQGALNSYEQYF
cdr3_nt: TGCGCCAGCAGCCAGGGGGCACTCAACTCCTACGAGCAGTACTTC

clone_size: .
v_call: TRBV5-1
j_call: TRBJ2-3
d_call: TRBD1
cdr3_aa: CASTSTGAPSTDTQYF
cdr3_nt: TGCGCCAGCACCTCTACAGGGGCCCCCTCGACAGATACGCAGTATTTT

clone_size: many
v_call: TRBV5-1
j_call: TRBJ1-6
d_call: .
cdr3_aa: CASREGTPANSPLHF
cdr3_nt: TGCGCCAGCAGAGAGGGGACACCGGCTAATTCACCCCTCCACTTT

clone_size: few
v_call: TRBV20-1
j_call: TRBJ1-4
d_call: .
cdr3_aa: CSARDSGGEKLFF
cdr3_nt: TGCAGTGCTAGAGATTCCGGTGGTGAAAAACTGTTTTTT

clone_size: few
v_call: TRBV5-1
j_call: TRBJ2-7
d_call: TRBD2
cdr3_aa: CASSPGLAGELPYEQYF
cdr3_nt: TGCGCCAGCAGCCCCGGCCTAGCGGGAGAACTACCCTACGAGCAGTACTTC

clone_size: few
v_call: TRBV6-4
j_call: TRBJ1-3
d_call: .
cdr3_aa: CASSDPRPGTIYF
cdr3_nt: TGTGCCAGCAGTGATCCCAGGCCAGGGACCATATATTTT

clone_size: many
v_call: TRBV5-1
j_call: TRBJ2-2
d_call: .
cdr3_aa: CASGGQNTGELFF
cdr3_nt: TGCGCCAGCGGGGGACAGAACACCGGGGAGCTGTTTTTT

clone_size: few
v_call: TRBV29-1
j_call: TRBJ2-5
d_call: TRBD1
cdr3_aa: CSFGTGGAETQYF
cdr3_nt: TGCAGCTTCGGGACAGGGGGCGCCGAGACCCAGTACTTC

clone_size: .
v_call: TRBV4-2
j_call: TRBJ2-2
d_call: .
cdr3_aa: CASSQNSGWAGELFF
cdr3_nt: TGTGCCAGCAGCCAGAATTCAGGGTGGGCCGGGGAGCTGTTTTTT

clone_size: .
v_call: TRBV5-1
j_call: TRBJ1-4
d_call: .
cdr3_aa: CASSRDWSEKLFF
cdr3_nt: TGCGCCAGCAGCCGGGACTGGTCTGAAAAACTGTTTTTT

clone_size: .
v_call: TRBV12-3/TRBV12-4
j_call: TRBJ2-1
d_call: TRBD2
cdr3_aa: CASSLPSGVYGEQFF
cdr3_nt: TGTGCCAGCAGTTTGCCTAGCGGGGTGTATGGTGAGCAGTTCTTC

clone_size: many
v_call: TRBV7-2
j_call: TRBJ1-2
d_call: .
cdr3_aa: CASSPRAGVNYGYTF
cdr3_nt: TGTGCCAGCAGCCCACGGGCAGGAGTTAACTATGGCTACACCTTC

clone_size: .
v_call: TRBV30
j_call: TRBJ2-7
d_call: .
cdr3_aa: CAWSIGYEQYF
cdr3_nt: TGTGCCTGGAGTATCGGCTACGAGCAGTACTTC

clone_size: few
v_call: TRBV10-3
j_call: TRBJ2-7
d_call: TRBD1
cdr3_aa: CATDGTGSSYEQYF
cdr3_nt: TGTGCCACTGACGGGACAGGGAGCTCCTACGAGCAGTACTTC

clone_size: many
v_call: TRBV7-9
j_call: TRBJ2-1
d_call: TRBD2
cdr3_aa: CASSVSGGNEQFF
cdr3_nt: TGTGCCAGCAGCGTTAGCGGGGGCAATGAGCAGTTCTTC

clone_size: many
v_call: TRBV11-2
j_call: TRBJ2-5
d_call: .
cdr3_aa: CASSAQQETQYF
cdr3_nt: TGTGCCAGCAGCGCACAGCAAGAGACCCAGTACTTC

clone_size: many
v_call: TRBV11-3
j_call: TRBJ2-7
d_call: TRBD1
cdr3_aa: CASSRGQNYEQYF
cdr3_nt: TGTGCCAGCAGCAGGGGACAGAACTACGAGCAGTACTTC

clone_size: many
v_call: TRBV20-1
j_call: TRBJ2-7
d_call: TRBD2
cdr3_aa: CIPKREKDLEQYF
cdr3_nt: TGCATTCCGAAGCGGGAGAAGGATCTCGAGCAGTACTTC

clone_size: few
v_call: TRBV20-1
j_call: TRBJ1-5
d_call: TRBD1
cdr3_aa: CSARDPTGGAGAQHF
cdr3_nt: TGCAGTGCTAGAGACCCGACAGGGGGCGCCGGGGCCCAGCATTTT

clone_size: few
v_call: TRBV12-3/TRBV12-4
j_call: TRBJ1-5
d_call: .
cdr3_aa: CASSGPLQPQHF
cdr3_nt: TGTGCCAGCAGTGGTCCGCTTCAGCCCCAGCATTTT

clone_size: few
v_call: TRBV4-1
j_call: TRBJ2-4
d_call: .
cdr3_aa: CASSQDFVSLAKNIQYF
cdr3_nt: TGCGCCAGCAGCCAAGATTTTGTGTCACTAGCCAAAAACATTCAGTACTTC